The clone carrying this T cell receptor beta chain appeared once. This record belongs to a study of cytomegalovirus exposure and HLA in healthy donors. Turning to the study itself: Falling in the Caucasian-associated ancestry cluster were 80% to 85% of under 450 genotyped donors.

This CDR3 has 11 residues. V lost 4 bases and J lost 3, with 4 bases in between. Germline V CDR1 and CDR2: SEHNR, FQNEAQ (reference sequence). The PCR made use of 60 Vbeta and 13 Jbeta primers. The data were produced by immunoSEQ multiplex PCR, yet TCRdb's version contains in-frame clones alone and is incomplete. The sample lists approximately 150,000 clones; roughly 80% were seen once. The receptor was derived from a male donor in good health and CMV-seronegative. The sample was PBMCs. The rearrangement links TRBV7-9 to TRBJ2-7; no definite D call. The chain's CDR3 is CASSSNYEQYF. CDR3 in DNA: TGTGCCAGCAGCTCCAACTACGAGCAGTACTTC.